The next 9 T cell receptor beta chains were all read from a single sample in a study of blood T cells in healthy people across ages. Primed by a sample-barcoded 5' primer and a J-beta primer mix, a second PCR proceeded for roughly 6 to 12 cycles. TCRdb ran MiXCR on the 5' RACE reads and lists one entry per CDR3 protein. Of some 690,000 distinct CDR3 sequences listed, 20% to 25% are singletons. Sequences were obtained from blood. These receptors were obtained from a man aged 65 to 85 in good health.

The chain links TRBV7-9 to TRBJ2-7; D is unclear. In germline, CDR1 is SEHNR, CDR2 FQNEAQ (reference sequence). The CDR3 is 13 amino acids. V gave up 0 bases and J gave up 5 bases, with 8 bases separating them. The CDR3 bases are TGTGCCAGCAGCTTAGCAGGGCGCGACGAGCAGTACGTC. This encodes CASSLAGRDEQYV.

This chain links TRBV5-5 with TRBJ2-5; 9 nucleotides agree with TRBD2. TRBJ2-7 matches the DNA end more closely, so the J call is doubtful. Per the germline V gene, CDR1 is SGHKS and CDR2 is YYEKEE (reference sequence). The CDR3 is 15 residues long. CDR3 bases: TGTGCCAGCAGCTTGGAGGCTAGCGGGGTGTACGAGCAGTACTTC. Translation: CASSLEASGVYEQYF.

The CDR3 DNA sequence: TGCAGCGTTGAACCGGGCCCCTATGGCTACACCTTC. Amino acid sequence: CSVEPGPYGYTF. The chain joins TRBV29-1 to TRBJ1-2; D ambiguous. Germline loops: CDR1 SQVTM, CDR2 ANQGSEA. The germline V and J ends were trimmed by 2 bases and 4 bases, with 8 bases remaining between them. The CDR3 contains 12 residues.

The chain employs TRBV5-6 and TRBJ1-5, with TRBD1 as a possible D gene (5 bases). V lost 3 bases to trimming and J lost 1 base, with 17 bases between them. Germline CDR1 is SGHDT and CDR2 is YYEEEE. The CDR3 sequence is 17 residues long. The chain's CDR3 is CASSWWVGARSNQPQHF. CDR3 nucleotides: TGTGCCAGCAGCTGGTGGGTCGGGGCGCGGAGCAATCAGCCCCAGCATTTT.

This clonotype showed up just a few times. This chain links TRBV14 with TRBJ1-2; TRBD1 might be the D (5 bases). The CDR3 runs 13 residues. Trimming pared 4 bases from V and 8 bases from J, leaving 14 bases between. In germline, CDR1 is SGHDN, CDR2 FVKESK. The CDR3 loop is CASSRQGLGGYTF. The CDR3, as DNA: TGTGCCAGCAGCCGCCAGGGACTTGGAGGCTACACCTTC.

The V and J genes are TRBV28 and TRBJ2-1, with 10 bases matching TRBD1. Germline CDR1 reads MDHEN; CDR2 reads SYDVKM. The V and J ends lost 5 bases and 0 bases, in that order; junction bases with no gene match: 1. This CDR3 has 15 residues. The CDR3 spells CASSRTGGSYNEQFF. The CDR3, as DNA: TGTGCCAGCAGTCGGACAGGGGGCTCCTACAATGAGCAGTTCTTC.

To note about this clonotype: One junction end disagrees with the germline gene, perhaps due to a read error. V and J are TRBV5-1 and TRBJ2-3; no firm D call. This CDR3 has 12 amino acids. CDR1 and CDR2 (germline): SGHRS, YFSETQ. The CDR3 loop is CASSVVFDTRYF. The CDR3 DNA reads TGCGCCAGCAGCGTCGTATTTGATACGCGGTATTTT.

This clonotype has a handful of counts. J is TRBJ2-1 and V is TRBV7-6, with TRBD1 identical over 9 bases. J was trimmed by 0 bases and V by 5 bases; bases with no gene match: 8. The CDR3 totals 17 residues. CDR1 is SGHVS and CDR2 is FNYEAQ in the germline V gene. The CDR3 DNA follows: TGTGCCAGCAGCCAACAACCGGGACAGGGCTCCTACAATGAGCAGTTCTTC. Protein product: CASSQQPGQGSYNEQFF.

The chain joins TRBV28 to TRBJ2-5; maybe TRBD1 (6 bases). The CDR3 covers 14 residues. Germline V gene lookup returns CDR1 MDHEN and CDR2 SYDVKM. The V end was cut by 5 bases, the J end by 6 bases, with 16 bases between. The CDR3 loop is CASSLMGAMKTQYF. CDR3 coding DNA: TGTGCCAGCAGTCTTATGGGGGCTATGAAGACCCAGTACTTC.